The rows below give T cell receptor beta chains drawn from one sample of a study of OX40 agonist ivuxolimab in advanced cancers. TCRdb's table, derived via immunoSEQ multiplex PCR, lists solely in-frame clones and lacks some. The sample records about 34,000 clones, approximately 82% being singletons. Sequenced here: CD4+ or CD8+ T cells sorted from blood, sampled in a trial of the OX40 agonist ivuxolimab. The receptor set was obtained from an adult with an advanced solid tumor such as melanoma, head and neck, liver or kidney cancer. Each CDR3 is given with its conserved first and last residue. Each record gives: J gene, clone size, D gene, V gene, CDR3 DNA, CDR3 protein. The D gene is left open where the match is weak. Clone sizes are given selectively: once, few, many, or a class where the clone is expanded.

J gene: TRBJ2-1; clone size: NA; D gene: TRBD2; V gene: TRBV25-1; CDR3 DNA: TGTGCCAGCACCTGGACTAGCGGGAGCCGGGATGAGCAGTTCTTC; CDR3 protein: CASTWTSGSRDEQFF
J gene: TRBJ2-2; clone size: NA; D gene: NA; V gene: TRBV9; CDR3 DNA: TGTGCCAGCAGCGTAGATCTCAACACCGGGGAGCTGTTTTTT; CDR3 protein: CASSVDLNTGELFF
J gene: TRBJ2-6; clone size: NA; D gene: NA; V gene: TRBV7-9; CDR3 DNA: TGTGCCAGCAGCCCCAGGACTCAGGGACCTCTGACTTTC; CDR3 protein: CASSPRTQGPLTF
J gene: TRBJ2-3; clone size: NA; D gene: NA; V gene: TRBV7-3; CDR3 DNA: TGTGCCAGCTCCCCTGGGGGGATCACAGATACGCAGTATTTT; CDR3 protein: CASSPGGITDTQYF
J gene: TRBJ1-2; clone size: NA; D gene: NA; V gene: TRBV9; CDR3 DNA: TGTGCCAGCAGCCAGGAATTTGCAAGCTACACCTTC; CDR3 protein: CASSQEFASYTF
J gene: TRBJ2-1; clone size: NA; D gene: TRBD2; V gene: TRBV10-3; CDR3 DNA: TGTGCCATCAAGGAACTAGCGGCCTACAATGAGCAGTTCTTC; CDR3 protein: CAIKELAAYNEQFF
J gene: TRBJ2-7; clone size: NA; D gene: NA; V gene: TRBV5-1; CDR3 DNA: TGCGCCAGCAGCTTGGCAGGGGTCCACGAGCAGTACTTC; CDR3 protein: CASSLAGVHEQYF
J gene: TRBJ2-7; clone size: NA; D gene: NA; V gene: TRBV5-4; CDR3 DNA: TGTGCCGGCAGCTTGGAGCAGACCTACGAGCAGTACTTC; CDR3 protein: CAGSLEQTYEQYF
J gene: TRBJ2-4; clone size: once; D gene: NA; V gene: TRBV11-2; CDR3 DNA: TGTGCCAGCAGCTTAGAGAGGTCGGGGGCTAAAAACATTCAGTACTTC; CDR3 protein: CASSLERSGAKNIQYF
J gene: TRBJ2-1; clone size: NA; D gene: NA; V gene: TRBV19; CDR3 DNA: TGTGCCAGTAGTATCCAACCGGGACAAGAGCAGTTCTTC; CDR3 protein: CASSIQPGQEQFF
J gene: TRBJ1-4; clone size: NA; D gene: NA; V gene: TRBV5-8; CDR3 DNA: TGTGCCAGCAGCTTGGGCGGCATTGGGGAGGAAAAACTGTTTTTT; CDR3 protein: CASSLGGIGEEKLFF
J gene: TRBJ1-6; clone size: few; D gene: TRBD1; V gene: TRBV10-3; CDR3 DNA: TGTGCCATCAGTGCGGGGACAGAAAATTCACCCCTCCACTTT; CDR3 protein: CAISAGTENSPLHF
J gene: TRBJ1-4; clone size: NA; D gene: TRBD1; V gene: TRBV7-6; CDR3 DNA: TGTGCCAGCAGCTCTGAAGACAGGGCTTCTGAAAAACTGTTTTTT; CDR3 protein: CASSSEDRASEKLFF
J gene: TRBJ2-5; clone size: few; D gene: TRBD1; V gene: TRBV28; CDR3 DNA: TGTGCCAGCAGCTGGGGGACAGGTGCTGCGGAGACCCAGTACTTC; CDR3 protein: CASSWGTGAAETQYF
J gene: TRBJ2-3; clone size: NA; D gene: TRBD1; V gene: TRBV4-3; CDR3 DNA: TGCGCCAGCAGCTTGGACAGGGTGGGCACAGATACGCAGTATTTT; CDR3 protein: CASSLDRVGTDTQYF
J gene: TRBJ2-7; clone size: once; D gene: NA; V gene: TRBV6-6; CDR3 DNA: TGTGCCGCGAATGGGCCAGTAGCCTACGAGCAGTACTTC; CDR3 protein: CAANGPVAYEQYF
J gene: TRBJ2-5; clone size: NA; D gene: NA; V gene: TRBV5-4; CDR3 DNA: TGTGCCAGCAGCTCCAGGACTCGGGGCTACCAAGAGACCCAGTACTTC; CDR3 protein: CASSSRTRGYQETQYF
J gene: TRBJ1-1; clone size: NA; D gene: TRBD1; V gene: TRBV28; CDR3 DNA: TGTGCCAGCAGTTTAGGGGGTGGGACAGGGCGTCACACTGAAGCTTTCTTT; CDR3 protein: CASSLGGGTGRHTEAFF
J gene: TRBJ2-5; clone size: NA; D gene: NA; V gene: TRBV14; CDR3 DNA: TGTGCCAGCAGCCTGAACCAGGAGACCCAGTACTTC; CDR3 protein: CASSLNQETQYF
J gene: TRBJ2-2; clone size: NA; D gene: NA; V gene: TRBV5-8; CDR3 DNA: TGTGCCAGCAGCGCGAGTTCGAACACCGGGGAGCTGTTTTTT; CDR3 protein: CASSASSNTGELFF
J gene: TRBJ2-3; clone size: once; D gene: NA; V gene: TRBV30; CDR3 DNA: TGTGCCTGGAGTGGGAGCACAGATACGCAGTATTTT; CDR3 protein: CAWSGSTDTQYF
J gene: TRBJ1-1; clone size: once; D gene: NA; V gene: TRBV7-2; CDR3 DNA: TGTGCCAGCAGCTTATTTCACTTTGAAGCTTTCTTT; CDR3 protein: CASSLFHFEAFF
J gene: TRBJ1-2; clone size: NA; D gene: TRBD1; V gene: TRBV18; CDR3 DNA: TGTGCCAGCTCACCAAGCTCCCACAGGGGTTATGGCTATGGCTACACCTTC; CDR3 protein: CASSPSSHRGYGYGYTF
J gene: TRBJ2-7; clone size: few; D gene: NA; V gene: TRBV14; CDR3 DNA: TGTGCCAGCAGCCGAGGGGGGGCCGGACTAGGCTCACACGAGCAGTACTTC; CDR3 protein: CASSRGGAGLGSHEQYF
J gene: TRBJ1-6; clone size: NA; D gene: NA; V gene: TRBV25-1; CDR3 DNA: TGTGCCAGCAGTGCAGCCAAATTTTTCAATTCACCCCTCCACTTT; CDR3 protein: CASSAAKFFNSPLHF
J gene: TRBJ2-3; clone size: few; D gene: TRBD1; V gene: TRBV5-1; CDR3 DNA: TGCGCCAGCAGCCTGGGACAGGGAAACACAGATACGCAGTATTTT; CDR3 protein: CASSLGQGNTDTQYF
J gene: TRBJ1-1; clone size: few; D gene: NA; V gene: TRBV29-1; CDR3 DNA: TGCACCGTGGAAGGAATCACTGAAGCTTTCTTT; CDR3 protein: CTVEGITEAFF
J gene: TRBJ2-1; clone size: once; D gene: TRBD2; V gene: TRBV5-1; CDR3 DNA: TGCGCCAGCAGCTTGGTAGCGGGACTAGCGAGAGAGCAGTTCTTC; CDR3 protein: CASSLVAGLAREQFF
J gene: TRBJ2-1; clone size: NA; D gene: NA; V gene: TRBV7-2; CDR3 DNA: TGTGCCAGCAGCTCCCCCGGTCCTGCCTACAATGAGCAGTTCTTC; CDR3 protein: CASSSPGPAYNEQFF